The 25 T cell receptor beta chains given below trace back to one sample, sequenced in a study of T-cell reconstitution after alpha-beta-depleted transplantation in children. Preparing the TCRbeta library involved the use of unique molecular identifiers. MiXCR, applied by TCRdb to the PCR reads, yields one record per CDR3 protein. In the table there are around 300,000 distinct CDR3 sequences, around 20% of which are singletons. The sample in question was PBMCs, mostly from graft donor cells, obtained 180 days after TCRalphabeta/CD19-depleted stem cell transplant. Receptors originate from a male patient younger than 18 who had a stem cell transplant for acute lymphoblastic leukemia, so the T cells may come from the graft donor.

In this sample, this clonotype turned up a few times. The rearrangement links TRBV9 to TRBJ2-2; TRBD1 is a possible D gene (5 bases). The CDR3 length is 13 residues. Germline V gives CDR1 SGDLS, CDR2 YYNGEE. Trimming pared 4 bases from V and 5 bases from J, leaving 9 bases between. The CDR3 is CASSPRQTGELFF. DNA for the CDR3: TGTGCCAGCAGCCCCCGACAGACCGGGGAGCTGTTTTTT.

V usage is TRBV19 and J usage is TRBJ1-1; no clear D. V was pared by 2 bases and J by 5 bases, with 12 bases between. The germline V gene has CDR1 LNHDA and CDR2 SQIVND (reference sequence). There are 14 residues in the CDR3. This CDR3 is CASSIMIGETEAFF. In DNA form, the CDR3 reads TGTGCCAGTAGTATAATGATCGGGGAAACTGAAGCTTTCTTT.

The J gene is TRBJ2-5, the V gene TRBV12-3 or TRBV12-4; 9 positions agree with TRBD1. The CDR3 is made up of 14 amino acids. The J segment lost 5 bases and the V segment lost 6 bases, leaving 7 bases of the junction unmatched. CDR3 sequence (DNA): TGTGCCAGCAGCCTTCAGACAGGGGGGGAGACCCAGTACTTC. Amino acids: CASSLQTGGETQYF.

This clonotype was seen a few times. The V and J genes are TRBV11-1 and TRBJ2-3; D tentatively reads TRBD1 or TRBD2 (5 bases each). The CDR3 consists of 18 residues. V was shortened by 0 bases and J by 1 base, with 17 bases between the two germline ends. Germline-derived CDR1 and CDR2 are SGHAT and FQDESV (reference sequence). CDR3 amino acids: CASSLAPGTRRGTDTQYF. CDR3 DNA sequence: TGTGCCAGCAGCTTAGCCCCGGGGACGAGGCGTGGCACAGATACGCAGTATTTT.

This clonotype was counted between two and nine times. CDR3 loop: CASSLRGASVSGGETQYF. The CDR3 nucleotides read TGTGCCAGCAGCTTACGGGGCGCGAGTGTCTCAGGGGGGGAGACCCAGTACTTC. The V and J genes are TRBV7-2 and TRBJ2-5; D is perhaps TRBD1 (7 bases). Germline CDR1 and CDR2: SGHTA and FQGNSA. Trimming left V 2 bases short and J 5 bases short, with 24 bases between. This CDR3 spans 18 amino acids.

This chain uses TRBV20-1 with TRBJ2-7; 7 bases map to TRBD2. The germline CDR1 and CDR2 sequences are DFQATT and SNEGSKA (reference sequence). The CDR3 loop spans 15 amino acids. The J segment lost 2 bases and the V segment lost 1 base, leaving 8 bases of the junction unmatched. This CDR3 is CSARGTLALTYEQYF. In DNA form, the CDR3 reads TGCAGTGCTAGAGGGACACTAGCGCTTACCTACGAGCAGTACTTC.

This clonotype has more than one count but fewer than ten. The J gene is TRBJ2-2, the V gene TRBV9; TRBD2 might be the D (5 bases). CDR3 length: 16 amino acids. Germline loops: CDR1 SGDLS, CDR2 YYNGEE. V lost 0 bases and J 4 bases, leaving 13 bases between the germline ends. The CDR3 DNA reads as TGTGCCAGCAGCGTAGTTGAGGGAATGATCACCGGGGAGCTGTTTTTT. It codes for CASSVVEGMITGELFF.

The chain carries TRBV12-5 and TRBJ1-4; 7 bases align to TRBD1. Losses at the gene ends were 0 bases for V and 10 bases for J; bases not matched to a gene: 5. The CDR3 consists of 14 residues. Germline CDR1 reads LGHNT; CDR2 reads FRNRAP. CDR3 nucleotide sequence: TGTGCTAGTGGTTTGGTAAAGACAGGGAGAAAACTGTTTTTT. It translates to CASGLVKTGRKLFF.

The chain employs TRBV4-1 and TRBJ2-7; 13 bases are a match to TRBD2. The CDR3 spans 16 residues. J was trimmed by 5 bases and V by 4 bases; bases with no gene match: 8. Germline V gene sequence: CDR1 MGHRA, CDR2 YSYEKL. As DNA, the CDR3 is TGCGCCAGCAGCCTTTGGACTAGCGGGAGTCGCGACGAGCAGTACTTC. This encodes CASSLWTSGSRDEQYF.

This clonotype was detected only a few times. Relative to the germline gene, one junction end is altered; a read error may explain this. V is TRBV29-1 and J is TRBJ1-2; D is unresolved. This CDR3 has 11 residues. The germline CDR1 and CDR2 sequences are SQVTM and ANQGSEA. The CDR3 nucleotides read TGCAGCGTTCCCAGAAGTTATGGCGACACCTTC. Its translation: CSVPRSYGDTF.

The rearrangement links TRBV4-1 to TRBJ2-7, with 9 bases that match TRBD2. The ends lost 5 bases at V and 6 bases at J; junction bases unmatched: 14. Germline V gene data show CDR1 as MGHRA and CDR2 as YSYEKL. The CDR3 is 16 residues long. The DNA of the CDR3 is TGCGCCAGCAGCGGGACCCCTGGCGGGAGGGCCATCGAGCAGTACTTC. Encoded protein: CASSGTPGGRAIEQYF.

The chain couples TRBV12-3 or TRBV12-4 to TRBJ1-2; possibly TRBD1 for D (5 bases). This CDR3 has 16 amino acids. The V gene lost 6 bases and the J gene lost 3 bases, with 20 bases spanning the gap. The CDR3 DNA is TGTGCCAGCAGCCCTAACGGGGCAGGGAAAGACTATGGCTACACCTTC. Its translation is CASSPNGAGKDYGYTF.

This chain connects TRBV28 to TRBJ1-1; 8 bases agree with TRBD1. Trimming cost V 4 bases and J 0 bases; bases outside gene matches: 10. The CDR3 consists of 17 residues. CDR1 is MDHEN and CDR2 is SYDVKM in the germline V gene. The CDR3 loop reads CASSWTGREAMNTEAFF. The DNA of the CDR3 is TGTGCCAGCAGTTGGACAGGGAGGGAAGCCATGAACACTGAAGCTTTCTTT.

The chain combines TRBV6-1 with TRBJ2-3, with 7 bases lining up with TRBD2. With V trimmed by 11 bases and J by 0 bases, 14 bases remained unmatched. CDR3 length: 16 amino acids. Germline values: CDR1 MNHNS, CDR2 SASEGT. CDR3 sequence: CAGHHGGRASTDTQYF. DNA of the CDR3: TGTGCCGGCCACCACGGGGGGAGGGCCAGCACAGATACGCAGTATTTT.

V usage is TRBV14 and J usage is TRBJ2-7; D is perhaps TRBD2 (6 bases). The CDR3 is made up of 14 amino acids. Trimming cost V 4 bases and J 4 bases, with 14 bases left between them. Germline V gene data show CDR1 as SGHDN and CDR2 as FVKESK. The chain's CDR3 is CASSLRLVSYEQYF. CDR3 nucleotide sequence: TGTGCCAGCAGCCTCCGACTAGTGTCGTACGAGCAGTACTTC.

This chain connects TRBV20-1 to TRBJ1-2; maybe TRBD1 (5 bases). Trimming removed 3 bases at V and 2 bases at J, with 13 bases between. The V gene's germline CDR1 is DFQATT and CDR2 SNEGSKA (reference sequence). This CDR3 spans 14 amino acids. CDR3 coding DNA: TGCAGTGCTAGCCAGCAGGGTTCGAACTATGGCTACACCTTC. Its protein is CSASQQGSNYGYTF.

This clonotype has only a few counts. The chain combines TRBV7-7 with TRBJ2-7; D not certain. The germline gives CDR1 SSHAT, CDR2 FNYEAQ (reference sequence). Trimming took off 2 bases at V and 7 bases at J, with 12 bases between the two ends. The CDR3 extends over 13 amino acids. CDR3 in amino acids: CASSLNPLGEQYF. DNA of the CDR3: TGTGCCAGCAGCTTAAACCCGCTGGGGGAGCAGTACTTC.

The chain has TRBV20-1 and TRBJ1-5, with D unclear. The CDR3 runs 13 residues. The germline V and J ends were trimmed by 1 base and 3 bases, with 7 bases remaining between them. Looked up from germline, CDR1 is DFQATT and CDR2 is SNEGSKA (reference sequence). The CDR3 region is CSARGQVNQPQHF. DNA for the CDR3: TGCAGTGCTAGAGGGCAGGTCAATCAGCCCCAGCATTTT.

The V call is TRBV21-1, the J call TRBJ2-7; TRBD1 was called by the table and not checked on the DNA. TRBV21-1 has pseudogene status. This CDR3 has 14 residues. This CDR3 is CASSKGADSYEQYF. CDR3 nucleotide sequence: TGTGCCAGCAGCAAGGGCGCAGACTCCTACGAGCAGTACTTC.

The V call is TRBV11-3, the J call TRBJ2-7; the match to TRBD2 covers 12 bases. From germline, CDR1 is SGHNT and CDR2 YENEEA. The CDR3 has 14 residues. The V gene end was trimmed by 4 bases and the J gene end by 5 bases; junction bases not matched to a gene: 3. The CDR3 spells CASSSGLAGHEQYF. CDR3 nucleotides: TGTGCCAGCAGCTCGGGACTAGCGGGCCACGAGCAGTACTTC.

In DNA form, the CDR3 reads TGTGCCAGCGGAGGAGGACCGCTACCCTACGAGCAGTACTTC. Residues: CASGGGPLPYEQYF. The chain carries TRBV27 and TRBJ2-7; possibly TRBD2 for D (5 bases). From germline, CDR1 is MNHEY and CDR2 SMNVEV (reference sequence). The CDR3 runs to 14 residues. The V and J ends lost 8 bases and 2 bases respectively, with 16 bases between them.

This chain links TRBV5-1 with TRBJ2-7, with D perhaps given as TRBD1 or TRBD2 (5 bases each). This CDR3 comprises 16 residues. The germline V gene has CDR1 SGHRS and CDR2 YFSETQ. V was cut by 4 bases and J by 3 bases, with 20 bases left in between. CDR3 bases: TGCGCCAGCAGCCACGTTGAAAGGGACGGTCACTACGAGCAGTACTTC. It translates to CASSHVERDGHYEQYF.

V gene TRBV12-3 or TRBV12-4 combines with J gene TRBJ2-7; TRBD1 might be the D (6 bases). The CDR3 spans 14 residues. The V end lost 6 bases, the J end lost 2 bases, and 14 bases lay between the germline ends. CDR3 protein: CASSMTGLTYEQYF. The CDR3 coding sequence is TGTGCCAGCAGCATGACAGGCCTGACCTACGAGCAGTACTTC.

The chain couples TRBV5-5 to TRBJ1-3; D unresolved. V was clipped by 5 bases and J by 4 bases, with 16 bases between them. The CDR3 is made up of 15 amino acids. The germline V gene encodes CDR1 SGHKS and CDR2 YYEKEE (reference sequence). CDR3 protein: CASSFAAAAGNTIYF. The DNA for the CDR3 is TGTGCCAGCAGTTTCGCCGCGGCGGCGGGAAACACCATATATTTT.

Regarding this clonotype: An end of the junction does not agree with germline; a read error may underlie this. The chain employs TRBV7-9 and TRBJ1-1, with 9 bases aligning to TRBD1. Germline CDR1 is SEHNR and CDR2 is FQNEAQ (reference sequence). CDR3 length equals 14 residues. CDR3 nucleotides: TGTGCCAGCAGCCCCGGGACAGGGTACACTGAAGCTTTGTTT. Protein product: CASSPGTGYTEALF. Based on the CDR3 plus reference TRBV7-9 and TRBJ1-1, the full variable domain is DTGVSQNPRHKITKRGQNVTFRCDPISEHNRLYWYRQTLGQGPEFLTYFQNEAQLEKSRLLSDRFSAERPKGSFSTLEIQRTEQGDSAMYLCASSPGTGYTEALFGQGTRLTVV.